A selection of T cell receptor beta chains follows, all from one sample in a study of cytomegalovirus exposure and HLA in healthy donors. This table comes from immunoSEQ multiplex PCR, and its TCRdb copy is limited to in-frame clones, with some not included. This sample carries some 200,000 clones, approximately 84% of them seen once, and the ten largest clones take approximately 3.9%. Sequenced: PBMCs. The origin of the receptors is a man aged 45 to 65 in good health and CMV-seronegative. CDR3s include the opening cysteine and the closing phenylalanine or tryptophan. The D gene is left open where the match is weak. Not all rows give a size; the values are once, few, many and, for expanded clones, a class.

TRBJ1-2,TRBV7-9,NA,NA,CASSMSWGPLFYGYTF,TGTGCCAGCAGCATGTCTTGGGGGCCGCTATTCTATGGCTACACCTTC
TRBJ2-3,TRBV12-1,NA,NA,CASSRGSTDTQYF,TGTGCCAGCAGCCGGGGGTCGACAGATACGCAGTATTTT
TRBJ1-1,TRBV18,few,NA,CASTVATFGTEAFF,TGTGCCAGCACTGTGGCCACCTTCGGGACTGAAGCTTTCTTT
TRBJ1-4,TRBV5-1,NA,TRBD1,CASGTGTQKEKLFF,TGCGCCAGCGGGACAGGGACACAGAAAGAAAAACTGTTTTTT
TRBJ2-4,TRBV7-9,NA,NA,CASSQDIQYF,TGTGCCAGCAGCCAGGACATTCAGTACTTC
TRBJ1-2,TRBV6-5,NA,TRBD1,CASSYSFRGPYGYTF,TGTGCCAGCAGTTACTCGTTCAGGGGGCCATATGGCTACACCTTC
TRBJ1-3,TRBV4-1,NA,NA,CASSQGFGSGNTIYF,TGCGCCAGCAGCCAAGGGTTTGGGAGCGGGAACACCATATATTTT
TRBJ2-6,TRBV18,NA,TRBD1,CASSLGQAGANVLTF,TGTGCCAGCTCCCTAGGACAGGCTGGGGCCAACGTCCTGACTTTC
TRBJ1-3,TRBV29-1,NA,NA,CSAIPGIPGNTIYF,TGCAGCGCTATCCCAGGGATACCTGGAAACACCATATATTTT
TRBJ2-3,TRBV9,NA,NA,CASSVSGSSGTDTQYF,TGTGCCAGCAGCGTCTCGGGGAGTAGTGGCACAGATACGCAGTATTTT
TRBJ1-1,TRBV11-3,NA,TRBD1,CASSKDRGRGEAFF,TGTGCCAGCAGCAAGGACAGGGGGAGGGGTGAAGCTTTCTTT
TRBJ1-2,TRBV7-2,NA,NA,CASSLRREGYGYTF,TGTGCCAGCAGCTTGAGGAGAGAGGGATATGGCTACACCTTC
TRBJ1-4,TRBV5-4,NA,NA,CASSPTGDVSEKLFF,TGTGCCAGCAGCCCGACAGGCGACGTAAGCGAAAAACTGTTTTTT
TRBJ2-5,TRBV19,NA,TRBD1,CASSTYRGEQYF,TGTGCCAGTAGTACTTACAGGGGGGAGCAGTACTTC
TRBJ1-1,TRBV7-3,NA,NA,CASSPGGGGDTEAFF,TGTGCCAGCAGCCCCGGGGGGGGCGGGGACACTGAAGCTTTCTTT
TRBJ2-1,TRBV9,NA,NA,CASSVESGRGNEQFF,TGTGCCAGCAGCGTTGAGTCCGGCAGGGGCAATGAGCAGTTCTTC
TRBJ2-7,TRBV11-3,NA,NA,CASSLSSSYEQYF,TGTGCCAGCAGCTTGTCTAGCTCCTACGAGCAGTACTTC
TRBJ1-4,TRBV6-4,NA,TRBD1,CASSDSETGMVGEKLFF,TGTGCCAGCAGTGACTCTGAGACAGGGATGGTGGGTGAAAAACTGTTTTTT
TRBJ2-7,TRBV6-5,NA,NA,CASSPGESFEQYF,TGTGCCAGCAGCCCAGGGGAAAGCTTCGAGCAGTACTTC
TRBJ2-6,TRBV7-2,NA,NA,CASSMDTYSGANVLTF,TGTGCCAGCAGCATGGACACCTACTCTGGGGCCAACGTCCTGACTTTC
TRBJ1-1,TRBV14,once,TRBD1,CAGSRDRVTEAFF,TGTGCCGGCAGTCGGGACAGGGTCACTGAAGCTTTCTTT
TRBJ1-1,TRBV6-1,NA,NA,CAISFRGADTEAFF,TGTGCCATCAGTTTCCGGGGTGCAGACACTGAAGCTTTCTTT
TRBJ2-1,TRBV7-2,NA,NA,CASSSTHSSYNEQFF,TGTGCCAGCAGTTCTACTCACAGCTCCTACAATGAGCAGTTCTTC
TRBJ2-1,TRBV15,NA,NA,CATSRLPGTHNNEQFF,TGTGCCACCAGCCGCCTCCCCGGGACTCACAACAATGAGCAGTTCTTC
TRBJ1-4,TRBV4-3,few,NA,CASSPNRVFEKLFF,TGCGCCAGCAGCCCGAACAGGGTTTTCGAAAAACTGTTTTTT
TRBJ2-1,TRBV11-2,NA,NA,CASRGRPNYNEQFF,TGTGCCAGCAGGGGCCGCCCCAACTACAATGAGCAGTTCTTC
TRBJ1-1,TRBV7-9,NA,NA,CASSLDTEAFF,TGTGCCAGCAGCCTTGACACTGAAGCTTTCTTT
TRBJ2-7,TRBV7-8,NA,TRBD1,CASSSPGQGTYEQYF,TGTGCCAGCAGCTCCCCGGGACAGGGAACCTACGAGCAGTACTTC
TRBJ1-4,TRBV5-1,NA,TRBD1,CASSTGTGREKLFF,TGCGCCAGCAGCACCGGGACAGGTCGAGAAAAACTGTTTTTT
TRBJ1-1,TRBV6-5,NA,TRBD1,CASKSTGGTEAFF,TGTGCCAGCAAGTCGACAGGGGGCACTGAAGCTTTCTTT
TRBJ1-2,TRBV7-2,NA,TRBD1,CASSLVAGGMANYGYTF,TGTGCCAGCAGCTTGGTGGCAGGGGGGATGGCCAACTATGGCTACACCTTC
TRBJ1-6,TRBV19,NA,TRBD1,CASSLRPKTGVNSPLHF,TGTGCCAGTAGTCTACGACCTAAGACAGGGGTGAACTCACCCCTCCACTTT
TRBJ2-7,TRBV2,NA,NA,CASSLGLPEQYF,TGTGCCAGCAGTCTCGGGTTGCCCGAGCAGTACTTC
TRBJ2-7,TRBV6-1,once,TRBD2,CASGTSGGYEQYF,TGTGCCAGCGGGACTAGCGGGGGCTACGAGCAGTACTTC
TRBJ1-1,TRBV18,NA,NA,CASSPSWEEAFF,TGTGCCAGCTCACCATCGTGGGAGGAAGCTTTCTTT
TRBJ2-2,TRBV6-1,NA,NA,CASSERGGELFF,TGTGCCAGCAGTGAAAGGGGAGGGGAGCTGTTTTTT
TRBJ2-1,TRBV5-1,NA,TRBD2,CASSLEKGLAGAYEQFF,TGCGCCAGCAGCTTGGAAAAGGGACTAGCGGGGGCTTATGAGCAGTTCTTC
TRBJ1-6,TRBV7-9,NA,NA,CASSREGGSPLHF,TGTGCCAGCAGCCGGGAGGGAGGTTCACCCCTCCACTTT
TRBJ2-2,TRBV4-3,NA,NA,CASSQDSTSVVRELFF,TGCGCCAGCAGCCAAGATTCCACTAGTGTTGTAAGGGAGCTGTTTTTT
TRBJ2-1,TRBV29-1,NA,TRBD1,CSVRQGIYNEQFF,TGCAGCGTTCGACAGGGCATCTACAATGAGCAGTTCTTC
TRBJ2-5,TRBV2,NA,TRBD1,CASTERDRGEKTQYF,TGTGCCAGCACCGAACGGGACAGGGGAGAAAAGACCCAGTACTTC
TRBJ2-5,TRBV7-6,NA,TRBD1,CASSATGIGETQYF,TGTGCCAGCAGCGCGACAGGGATTGGAGAGACCCAGTACTTC
TRBJ2-2,TRBV6-5,NA,NA,CASSYQANTGELFF,TGTGCCAGCAGTTACCAGGCTAACACCGGGGAGCTGTTTTTT
TRBJ1-2,TRBV6-5,NA,NA,CASSYGDGGRGYTF,TGTGCCAGCAGTTACGGAGACGGGGGACGTGGCTACACCTTC
TRBJ2-5,TRBV4-3,NA,NA,CASSQPLGAPYQETQYF,TGCGCCAGCAGCCAGCCCCTGGGCGCGCCATATCAAGAGACCCAGTACTTC
TRBJ2-3,TRBV5-6,NA,NA,CASSLRTVRYRDTQYF,TGTGCCAGCAGCTTGCGGACAGTTAGGTATCGAGATACGCAGTATTTT
TRBJ2-1,TRBV11-3,once,NA,CASSADSYNEQFF,TGTGCCAGCAGCGCGGACTCTTACAATGAGCAGTTCTTC
TRBJ2-2,TRBV2,NA,TRBD2,CASSEGAGAGGGELFF,TGTGCCAGCAGTGAAGGAGCGGGGGCCGGTGGCGGGGAGCTGTTTTTT
TRBJ1-4,TRBV20-1,NA,NA,CVGQSYEKLFF,TGCGTGGGGCAGAGTTATGAAAAACTGTTTTTT